This T cell receptor beta chain stems from a study of T cells in Graves' hyperthyroidism and ophthalmopathy. Study-level points and caveats: Also found in blood were most expanded thyroid clonotypes above 0.001. Before onset, ophthalmopathy was predicted by the model a median about 6.2 months earlier.

Amplified TCR beta CDR3 regions came from RNA transcripts. The HTBI primer set served for first-round RT-PCR of the TCR CDR3. TCRdb called the multiplex PCR reads again in MiXCR, with one record for every CDR3 protein. The table lists some 580,000 distinct CDR3 sequences, more than 15% of them singletons. Regarding this clonotype: The antigen is not known.

This CDR3 is 16 amino acids long. Germline CDR1 and CDR2: SGHAT and FQNNGV. V was pared by 5 bases and J by 5 bases, with 16 bases between. PBMCs were sourced from approximately 10 ml fresh peripheral blood. V is TRBV11-2 and J is TRBJ1-6; a possible D gene is TRBD1 (5 bases). The receptor was derived from a woman in her thirties or forties with Graves' ophthalmopathy. Sequencing input: blood. The CDR3 region is CASSAGGEFNNSPLHF. In DNA, the CDR3 is TGTGCCAGCAGCGCGGGGGGGGAATTTAATAATTCACCCCTCCACTTT.